Shown below are 27 T cell receptor beta chains from a single sample sequenced in a study of control samples from healthy donors and cancer patients. Sequencing was performed with immunoSEQ multiplex PCR; in TCRdb, only in-frame clones are kept and a portion is missing. The sample has tens of thousands of clones; around 93% are singletons. The source material was blood. The receptors shown here come from a woman between 25 and 40 years old in good health.

In nucleotides, the CDR3 is TGTGCCAGGGAAGGGGGGGACCGACAAGAGACCCAGTACTTC. Its translation: CAREGGDRQETQYF. The rearrangement joins TRBV6-5 to TRBJ2-5; tentatively, D is TRBD2 (7 bases). This CDR3 has 14 residues. Germline V gives CDR1 MNHEY, CDR2 SVGAGI. Trimming removed 9 bases at V and 2 bases at J, with 16 bases between.

This chain connects TRBV6-5 to TRBJ1-2; a weak D match, TRBD1 (5 bases). CDR3 length: 14 amino acids. Germline V gene sequence: CDR1 MNHEY, CDR2 SVGAGI. V lost 2 bases, J lost 3 bases, and 10 bases lay in between. The CDR3 spells CASSYQGGDYGYTF. CDR3 bases: TGTGCCAGCAGTTACCAGGGAGGAGACTATGGCTACACCTTC.

V gene TRBV6-5 combines with J gene TRBJ2-1; a weak D match, TRBD1 (6 bases). This CDR3 comprises 14 residues. V lost 5 bases and J 7 bases, leaving 15 bases between the germline ends. In germline, CDR1 is MNHEY, CDR2 SVGAGI. The CDR3 DNA reads TGTGCCAGCAGTCCCGGAACAGGGCTTAATGAGCAGTTCTTC. Translation: CASSPGTGLNEQFF.

This clone was observed a few times. V usage is TRBV3-1 (or the pseudogene TRBV3-2) and J usage is TRBJ2-2; 10 positions agree with TRBD2. Germline values: CDR1 LGHDT, CDR2 YNNKEL (reference sequence). J lost 5 bases, V lost 1 base, and 16 bases had no gene match. The length of the CDR3 is 20 residues. DNA of the CDR3: TGTGCCAGCAGCCAAGCGGAGCGGGGGGGCCAGGGAAGAAGGACCGGGGAGCTGTTTTTT. It encodes CASSQAERGGQGRRTGELFF.

In its sample, this clone was seen once. The chain combines TRBV6-5 with TRBJ1-6; the D gene is possibly TRBD1 (5 bases). CDR1 is MNHEY and CDR2 is SVGAGI in the germline V gene. Between the trimmed V and J ends, which lost 1 base and 6 bases, there was a span of 13 bases. The CDR3 totals 16 residues. The chain's CDR3 is CASSYYARGTNSPLHF. In DNA form, the CDR3 reads TGTGCCAGCAGTTACTACGCTCGTGGGACTAATTCACCCCTCCACTTT.

V is TRBV4-1 and J is TRBJ1-5, with D unclear. The CDR3 is 15 residues long. The V and J ends lost 1 base and 5 bases respectively, with 12 bases between them. CDR1 and CDR2 from the germline V gene are MGHRA and YSYEKL. The chain's CDR3 is CASSQAGREDQPQHF. The CDR3 DNA reads TGCGCCAGCAGCCAAGCGGGTAGGGAAGATCAGCCCCAGCATTTT.

The chain links TRBV24-1 to TRBJ1-1; TRBD1 is a possible D gene (5 bases). The CDR3 runs to 14 residues. CDR1 is KGHDR, CDR2 SFDVKD, per germline. The V end was cut by 8 bases, the J end by 5 bases, with 17 bases between. CDR3 DNA sequence: TGTGCCACCAAGTTCCGGGGGAGGGAAACTGAAGCTTTCTTT. Translation: CATKFRGRETEAFF.

The chain couples TRBV3-1 (or the pseudogene TRBV3-2) to TRBJ1-1, with 7 bases that match TRBD1. With 4 bases clipped from V and 0 bases from J, the junction kept 2 bases outside the gene matches. Germline CDR1 and CDR2: LGHDT and YNNKEL (reference sequence). CDR3 length equals 14 residues. CDR3 amino acids: CASSRDRLNTEAFF. In nucleotides, the CDR3 is TGTGCCAGCAGCCGGGACAGATTGAACACTGAAGCTTTCTTT.

The rearrangement joins TRBV7-9 to TRBJ2-7, with D uncertain. Between the trimmed V and J ends, which lost 5 bases and 5 bases, there was a span of 16 bases. Germline V gene sequence: CDR1 SEHNR, CDR2 FQNEAQ (reference sequence). The CDR3 sequence is 14 residues long. The CDR3 sequence: CASSPQDRADEQYF. Written as DNA, the CDR3 is TGTGCCAGCAGCCCCCAGGACCGGGCTGACGAGCAGTACTTC.

V is TRBV10-3 and J is TRBJ1-5; D not resolved. CDR3 length: 13 residues. Germline-derived CDR1 and CDR2 are ENHRY and SYGVKD. The V and J ends lost 11 bases and 3 bases respectively, with 14 bases between them. The CDR3 sequence: CAGAAGVNQPQHF. The CDR3 region has the DNA TGTGCCGGAGCTGCGGGTGTCAATCAGCCCCAGCATTTT.

The chain recombines TRBV5-5 with TRBJ1-6; 9 bases line up with TRBD1. Looked up from germline, CDR1 is SGHKS and CDR2 is YYEKEE (reference sequence). This CDR3 has 14 residues. The V segment lost 5 bases and the J segment 7 bases; nucleotides outside the gene matches: 4. CDR3 sequence (DNA): TGTGCCAGCAGATTAGGGACAGGGAATTCACCCCTCCACTTT. Amino acid sequence: CASRLGTGNSPLHF.

This chain joins TRBV19 and TRBJ2-1; D is undetermined. The V and J ends lost 2 bases and 10 bases respectively, with 24 bases between them. CDR3 size: 17 residues. The germline gives CDR1 LNHDA, CDR2 SQIVND (reference sequence). In nucleotides, the CDR3 is TGTGCCAGTAGTATAATAATTGAGTGGGTCACTAAAAAGGAGCAGTTCTTC. It translates to CASSIIIEWVTKKEQFF.

V usage is TRBV29-1 and J usage is TRBJ2-3; D unresolved. Per germline, CDR1 SQVTM and CDR2 ANQGSEA. Trimming left V 4 bases short and J 0 bases short, with 5 bases between. The CDR3 has 12 amino acids. The CDR3 DNA sequence: TGCAGCGTTGGAGGCAGCACAGATACGCAGTATTTT. Its translation: CSVGGSTDTQYF.

The V and J genes are TRBV7-2 and TRBJ1-3; D not resolved. This CDR3 is 16 amino acids long. Germline assignment: CDR1 SGHTA and CDR2 FQGNSA. V lost 1 base, J lost 3 bases, and 13 bases lay in between. The chain's CDR3 is CASSLVGYSGGNTIYF. CDR3 bases: TGTGCCAGCAGCTTAGTTGGTTATTCAGGTGGAAACACCATATATTTT.

The chain combines TRBV7-8 with TRBJ2-5; 12 bases align to TRBD1. The CDR3 has 15 amino acids. Germline V gene sequence: CDR1 SGHVS, CDR2 FQNEAQ. V was pared by 4 bases and J by 5 bases, with 5 bases of the junction left unmatched. CDR3 DNA: TGTGCCAGCAGCTCGGGACAGGGGGCAGGGGAGACCCAGTACTTC. Translated, it gives CASSSGQGAGETQYF.

The chain links TRBV7-3 to TRBJ2-1, with D maybe TRBD1 (6 bases). V gave up 4 bases and J gave up 6 bases, with 13 bases separating them. CDR1 SGHTA and CDR2 FQGTGA come from the germline V gene. CDR3 length equals 14 residues. The CDR3 sequence is CASSSSQGINEQFF. In DNA, the CDR3 is TGTGCCAGCAGCTCTTCTCAGGGGATCAATGAGCAGTTCTTC.

The gene calls are TRBV6-5 and TRBJ2-7, with TRBD1 identical over 9 bases. The CDR3 length is 14 residues. CDR1 and CDR2 (germline): MNHEY, SVGAGI. With V trimmed by 7 bases and J by 3 bases, 7 bases remained unmatched. The CDR3 sequence: CASTGQGLNYEQYF. CDR3 bases: TGTGCCAGCACCGGACAGGGGCTAAACTACGAGCAGTACTTC.

The rearrangement uses TRBV3-1 (or the pseudogene TRBV3-2) and TRBJ1-2; 8 positions agree with TRBD1. The J segment lost 8 bases and the V segment lost 6 bases, leaving 11 bases of the junction unmatched. CDR1 is LGHDT, CDR2 YNNKEL, per germline (reference sequence). The CDR3 runs to 14 residues. The CDR3 region has the DNA TGTGCCAGCAGAACCCAGGGGGCGCGGGACGGCTACACCTTC. Translation gives CASRTQGARDGYTF.

This chain links TRBV6-6 with TRBJ1-6, with 7 bases fitting TRBD1. V was clipped by 2 bases and J by 5 bases; unmatched bases: 6. CDR1 and CDR2 from the germline V gene are MNHNY and SVGAGI (reference sequence). CDR3 length: 16 amino acids. This chain's CDR3 is CASSYVTGSDNSPLHF. The CDR3 DNA reads TGTGCCAGCAGTTACGTGACAGGGTCTGATAATTCACCCCTCCACTTT.

This chain links TRBV5-1 with TRBJ2-1; 9 nucleotides match TRBD2. The length of the CDR3 is 16 residues. The V gene end was trimmed by 0 bases and the J gene end by 4 bases; junction bases not matched to a gene: 5. In germline, CDR1 is SGHRS, CDR2 YFSETQ. In DNA, the CDR3 is TGCGCCAGCAGCTTGGTTGTTAGCGGGGGATACAATGAGCAGTTCTTC. Protein: CASSLVVSGGYNEQFF.

This chain joins TRBV2 and TRBJ2-5, with TRBD1 matching over 7 bases. The length of the CDR3 is 15 residues. Unmatched junction bases numbered 9, after V lost 7 bases and J lost 1 base. CDR1 SNHLY and CDR2 FYNNEI come from the germline V gene. The CDR3 is CASNRQGLAQETQYF. CDR3 nucleotides: TGTGCCAGCAACCGACAGGGCCTGGCCCAAGAGACCCAGTACTTC.

Sample share makes this clone large. This chain uses TRBV24-1 with TRBJ2-3; 8 nucleotides match TRBD2. The CDR3 consists of 15 residues. J gave up 1 base and V 4 bases, and 3 bases lay outside the gene matches. The germline V gene has CDR1 KGHDR and CDR2 SFDVKD. CDR3 amino acids: CATSELSGGTDTQYF. The CDR3 DNA reads as TGTGCCACCAGTGAACTTAGCGGGGGCACAGATACGCAGTATTTT.

The V gene is TRBV27, the J gene TRBJ1-3; D gene unclear. This CDR3 region has 15 residues. Germline V lookup: CDR1 MNHEY, CDR2 SMNVEV (reference sequence). Between the trimmed V and J ends, which lost 8 bases and 0 bases, there was a span of 14 bases. This CDR3 reads CASRLTISSGNTIYF. CDR3 sequence (DNA): TGTGCCAGCCGACTGACCATCTCCTCTGGAAACACCATATATTTT.

The chain employs TRBV18 and TRBJ2-3, with D maybe TRBD2 (5 bases). The CDR3 has 17 amino acids. V was cut by 0 bases and J by 0 bases, with 13 bases left in between. Germline V gene sequence: CDR1 KGHSH, CDR2 LQKENI. CDR3 amino acids: CASSPPRVRASTDTQYF. Here the CDR3 DNA reads TGTGCCAGCTCACCACCGCGAGTGCGGGCGAGCACAGATACGCAGTATTTT. Full variable domain (missing parts from reference TRBV18 and TRBJ2-3): NAGVMQNPRHLVRRRGQEARLRCSPMKGHSHVYWYRQLPEEGLKFMVYLQKENIIDESGMPKERFSAEFPKEGPSILRIQQVVRGDSAAYFCASSPPRVRASTDTQYFGPGTRLTVL.

Regarding this clone: The same CDR3 is also encoded by other DNA sequences in this sample. J is TRBJ2-5 and V is TRBV29-1; no clear D gene. CDR1 and CDR2 from the germline V gene are SQVTM and ANQGSEA. The CDR3 is 15 amino acids. Deletions cut 0 bases from V and 5 bases from J, with 16 bases between. CDR3 nucleotides: TGCAGCGTTGAAGATGAAGGGCGGAGCCAGGAGACCCAGTACTTC. Its translation is CSVEDEGRSQETQYF.

The rearrangement uses TRBV20-1 and TRBJ1-4; D unresolved. This CDR3 comprises 11 residues. V lost 5 bases and J 5 bases, leaving 6 bases between the germline ends. The germline V gene has CDR1 DFQATT and CDR2 SNEGSKA (reference sequence). CDR3 sequence (DNA): TGCAGTGCTTCCTACAATGAAAAACTGTTTTTT. Translating it yields CSASYNEKLFF.

The chain uses TRBV24-1 and TRBJ1-2, with D perhaps TRBD1 (5 bases). The CDR3 length is 14 residues. V lost 2 bases to trimming and J lost 4 bases, with 10 bases between them. Germline values: CDR1 KGHDR, CDR2 SFDVKD. CDR3 DNA: TGTGCCACCAGTGATTCCGGACAACCCTATGGCTACACCTTC. Its protein product is CATSDSGQPYGYTF.